This TCR beta chain was sequenced for a study of a mutant IDH1 vaccine in newly diagnosed glioma. About the study: Vaccine administration was initiated 4-6 weeks following radiotherapy alone, or with temozolomide cycles.

Libraries were prepared by immunoSEQ multiplex PCR; TCRdb keeps only in-frame clonotypes and omits some of them. Of under 150,000 clones detected, around three quarters appear once; the ten largest clones hold around 5.5%. Germline V gene lookup returns CDR1 SGHKS and CDR2 YYEKEE (reference sequence). Between the trimmed V and J ends, which lost 4 bases and 2 bases, there was a span of 13 bases. The CDR3 spans 15 residues. Time point: week 11, during vaccination. Topical imiquimod was applied with each vaccine dose, which held 300 ug of mutant IDH1 20-mer peptide. As for this clone: Its antigen is still unknown.

The sequence was collected from a man in his forties with glioma. This specimen consisted of PBMCs, obtained from a glioma patient whose treatment included an IDH1 peptide vaccine. This chain connects TRBV5-5 to TRBJ1-3, with D possibly TRBD1 on 5 matching bases. The CDR3 DNA is TGTGCCAGCAGCACCCTCCGAGGGGCTGGAAACACCATATATTTT. Translating gives CASSTLRGAGNTIYF. Filled out from reference TRBV5-5 and TRBJ1-3, the complete variable domain reads DAGVTQSPTHLIKTRGQQVTLRCSPISGHKSVSWYQQVLGQGPQFIFQYYEKEERGRGNFPDRFSARQFPNYSSELNVNALLLGDSALYLCASSTLRGAGNTIYFGEGSWLTVV.